This TCR beta chain came from a study of T cell repertoires in cytomegalovirus infection. Across the study: Public TCR beta signatures marked donors with CMV infection and the matching HLA.

As for this clonotype: Its specificity is unknown.

TCRdb re-derived calls from the reads in MiXCR, one entry per CDR3 protein. The table has about 830,000 distinct CDR3 sequences, about 30% seen once. Germline V gene data show CDR1 as MNHNS and CDR2 as SASEGT. This CDR3 has 13 amino acids. The TCR originated in a human donor in good health (CMV status not recorded). Some clones in this sample may be carry-over from other donors' samples. The source was cultured CD8+ T cells from PBMCs, collected from culture after CMV antigen stimulation. V gene TRBV6-1 combines with J gene TRBJ2-7; the D is unclear. The CDR3 DNA reads TGTGCCAGCAGTGAAGAAGTAGTCTACGCGCAGTACGTC. It is translated as CASSEEVVYAQYV.